Below are 26 T cell receptor beta chains sequenced from a single sample in a study of cytomegalovirus exposure and HLA in healthy donors. The PCR used 60 Vbeta and 13 Jbeta primers. Sequenced by immunoSEQ multiplex PCR; TCRdb stores in-frame clones only, minus some. The top ten hold around 0.93% of the sample, which has around 150,000 clones, around 85% seen once. Sequencing was carried out using PBMCs. Source of these receptors: a woman in her thirties in good health and CMV-seronegative.

Only one count was recorded for this clone. The rearrangement joins TRBV7-7 to TRBJ1-1; weak D call: TRBD1 (6 bases). This CDR3 contains 16 residues. Trimming pared 0 bases from V and 4 bases from J, leaving 15 bases between. The germline gives CDR1 SSHAT, CDR2 FNYEAQ (reference sequence). The CDR3 protein is CASSLAGEGVATEAFF. The CDR3 DNA is TGTGCCAGCAGCTTAGCGGGGGAGGGGGTGGCCACTGAAGCTTTCTTT.

The chain has TRBV7-2 and TRBJ2-7; the D gene is possibly TRBD2 (6 bases). CDR1 is SGHTA, CDR2 FQGNSA, per germline. The CDR3 totals 15 residues. V lost 1 base to trimming and J lost 4 bases, with 14 bases between them. CDR3 residues: CASSLEGGGLYEQYF. CDR3 bases: TGTGCCAGCAGCTTAGAAGGTGGGGGGTTGTACGAGCAGTACTTC.

The chain links TRBV19 to TRBJ2-2; 11 bases line up with TRBD1. With V trimmed by 10 bases and J by 4 bases, 17 bases remained unmatched. CDR1 and CDR2 from the germline V gene are LNHDA and SQIVND (reference sequence). The CDR3 contains 18 residues. In DNA form, the CDR3 reads TGTGCCACCGCTACCGGTAGGACAGGGGGCATCAGCACCGGGGAGCTGTTTTTT. Protein product: CATATGRTGGISTGELFF.

The CDR3 bases are TGTGCCAGCAGCTTGGGCACCTTCTACAATGAGCAGTTCTTC. Translating it yields CASSLGTFYNEQFF. The J gene is TRBJ2-1, the V gene TRBV7-9; D not certain. This CDR3 spans 14 amino acids. With 3 bases removed from V and 3 bases from J, the gap between germline ends came to 9 bases. Germline CDR1 SEHNR, CDR2 FQNEAQ (reference sequence).

Concerning this clone: Because the CDR3's place on the DNA is in doubt, the DNA is left out and the CDR3 is given as listed by TCRdb. This chain links TRBV6-5 with TRBJ2-3; whether TRBD1, the table's D call, matches the DNA was not checked. The CDR3 contains 16 residues when both ends are counted. CDR1 is MNHEY and CDR2 is SVGAGI in the germline V gene. This CDR3 reads CASSSSTGDLTDTQYF.

The chain joins TRBV9 to TRBJ2-3, with TRBD2 matching over 7 bases. Germline loops: CDR1 SGDLS, CDR2 YYNGEE. Trimming at V came to 0 bases and at J to 3 bases, leaving 7 bases not matched to a gene. This CDR3 spans 16 amino acids. CDR3 coding DNA: TGTGCCAGCAGCGTAGGAGGCGGGAGAGGTACAGATACGCAGTATTTT. The encoded protein is CASSVGGGRGTDTQYF.

The chain has TRBV6-1 and TRBJ1-2; 10 bases fit TRBD1. CDR3 length equals 15 residues. Looked up from germline, CDR1 is MNHNS and CDR2 is SASEGT. V lost 6 bases to trimming and J lost 7 bases; unmatched junction nucleotides: 11. CDR3 sequence reads: CASRIMGTGDRGYTF. The CDR3, as DNA: TGTGCCAGCAGGATTATGGGGACAGGGGATCGTGGCTACACCTTC.

J is TRBJ2-5 and V is TRBV6-6; D call uncertain. The J call may be wrong; the DNA end is better matched by TRBJ2-7. The length of the CDR3 is 14 residues. CDR1 is MNHNY, CDR2 SVGAGI, per germline (reference sequence). The CDR3 nucleotides read TGTGCCAGCAGACCCCCTTCGGAGTCCTACGAGCAGTACTTC. This translates into CASRPPSESYEQYF.

The chain carries TRBV10-2 and TRBJ1-6; D is possibly TRBD1 (5 bases). This CDR3 region has 17 residues. The germline CDR1 and CDR2 sequences are WSHSY and SAAADI. V lost 0 bases to trimming and J lost 7 bases, with 16 bases between them. CDR3 DNA sequence: TGCGCCAGCAGTGAGTCGATAAGTAGGGGATGGAATTCACCCCTCCACTTT. Residues: CASSESISRGWNSPLHF.

V gene TRBV27 combines with J gene TRBJ2-3; the match to TRBD2 covers 7 bases. The germline V gene encodes CDR1 MNHEY and CDR2 SMNVEV (reference sequence). The CDR3 runs 13 residues. The J segment lost 6 bases and the V segment lost 8 bases, leaving 8 bases of the junction unmatched. CDR3 region: CASGIGRKDTQYF. The CDR3 region has the DNA TGTGCCAGCGGTATCGGGAGGAAGGATACGCAGTATTTT.

The chain carries TRBV12-5 and TRBJ1-2; D not certain. V lost 1 base and J lost 8, with 17 bases in between. CDR3 length: 15 amino acids. Germline V gene lookup returns CDR1 LGHNT and CDR2 FRNRAP. This CDR3 is CASGLAASSGEGYTF. CDR3 nucleotide sequence: TGTGCTAGTGGTTTGGCAGCAAGTTCTGGAGAGGGCTACACCTTC. Looking up the rest from reference TRBV12-5 and TRBJ1-2 gives the full variable domain: DARVTQTPRHKVTEMGQEVTMRCQPILGHNTVFWYRQTMMQGLELLAYFRNRAPLDDSGMPKDRFSAEMPDATLATLKIQPSEPRDSAVYFCASGLAASSGEGYTFGSGTRLTVV.

The genes are TRBV25-1 and TRBJ1-2; TRBD1 matches 7 bases. This CDR3 contains 14 residues. CDR1 is MGHDK and CDR2 is SYGVNS in the germline V gene. The V segment lost 2 bases and the J segment 4 bases; nucleotides outside the gene matches: 4. CDR3 bases: TGTGCCAGCAGTGAAAGGGGGCGCCCCTATGGCTACACCTTC. Its protein product is CASSERGRPYGYTF.

The rearrangement links TRBV15 to TRBJ1-1; 7 bases agree with TRBD1. Germline CDR1 LNHNV, CDR2 YYDKDF (reference sequence). J gave up 3 bases and V 0 bases, and 13 bases lay outside the gene matches. The CDR3 is 18 residues long. As DNA, the CDR3 is TGTGCCACCAGCAGAGACCCGTTAGGGGACAGCTCGGACACTGAAGCTTTCTTT. Amino acids: CATSRDPLGDSSDTEAFF.

This chain links TRBV11-2 with TRBJ1-3, with D maybe TRBD1 (5 bases). Germline lookup yields CDR1 SGHAT and CDR2 FQNNGV. The length of the CDR3 is 14 residues. Between the trimmed V and J ends, which lost 7 bases and 4 bases, there was a span of 14 bases. The CDR3 spells CASIKGNSGNTIYF. The CDR3 region has the DNA TGTGCCAGCATCAAGGGGAATTCAGGAAACACCATATATTTT. Full variable domain (rest looked up from reference TRBV11-2 and TRBJ1-3): EAGVAQSPRYKIIEKRQSVAFWCNPISGHATLYWYQQILGQGPKLLIQFQNNGVVDDSQLPKDRFSAERLKGVDSTLKIQPAKLEDSAVYLCASIKGNSGNTIYFGEGSWLTVV.

The chain uses TRBV18 and TRBJ1-3; the match to TRBD1 covers 7 bases. This CDR3 comprises 16 residues. CDR1 is KGHSH and CDR2 is LQKENI in the germline V gene. V trimming: 4 bases; J trimming: 0 bases; junction bases outside the gene matches: 6. This CDR3 reads CASSLGQPSSGNTIYF. DNA of the CDR3: TGTGCCAGCTCACTGGGACAGCCAAGCTCTGGAAACACCATATATTTT.

Concerning this clone itself: Other DNA sequences in this sample translate to the same CDR3. CDR3 residues: CSAPGQRTDNEQFF. The CDR3 region has the DNA TGCAGCGCTCCGGGACAGAGAACAGACAATGAGCAGTTCTTC. The V gene is TRBV29-1, the J gene TRBJ2-1; 7 bases match TRBD1. The CDR3 runs 14 residues. Germline loops: CDR1 SQVTM, CDR2 ANQGSEA. The ends lost 7 bases at V and 5 bases at J; junction bases unmatched: 11.

V usage is TRBV15 and J usage is TRBJ2-5; the D is unclear. This CDR3 has 15 residues. V lost 0 bases and J lost 4, with 12 bases in between. The germline CDR1 and CDR2 sequences are LNHNV and YYDKDF (reference sequence). The CDR3 here is CATSRDSAGRETQYF. In nucleotides, the CDR3 is TGTGCCACCAGCAGAGATTCGGCAGGCCGAGAGACCCAGTACTTC.

The chain uses TRBV27 and TRBJ1-6; D is unresolved. The CDR3 sequence is 14 residues long. CDR1 is MNHEY and CDR2 is SMNVEV in the germline V gene (reference sequence). The ends were cut back, 5 bases at V and 11 bases at J, with 16 bases in the middle. DNA for the CDR3: TGTGCCAGCAGTACCGGACGGGATTTTGCACCCCTCCACTTT. Its protein is CASSTGRDFAPLHF.

This chain uses TRBV2 with TRBJ2-7, with 7 nucleotides matching TRBD1. Germline V gene sequence: CDR1 SNHLY, CDR2 FYNNEI. V lost 6 bases and J lost 2; bases outside the gene matches: 4. CDR3 length: 13 amino acids. CDR3 protein: CASSRDSPYEQYF. CDR3 in DNA: TGTGCCAGCAGCCGGGACAGTCCCTACGAGCAGTACTTC. Using reference TRBV2 and TRBJ2-7 for the parts outside the CDR3, the full variable domain is EPEVTQTPSHQVTQMGQEVILRCVPISNHLYFYWYRQILGQKVEFLVSFYNNEISEKSEIFDDQFSVERPDGSNFTLKIRSTKLEDSAMYFCASSRDSPYEQYFGPGTRLTVT.

The chain joins TRBV2 to TRBJ2-5; 10 nucleotides match TRBD1. The CDR3 length is 15 residues. Unmatched junction bases numbered 7, after V lost 6 bases and J lost 3 bases. Germline assignment: CDR1 SNHLY and CDR2 FYNNEI. In nucleotides, the CDR3 is TGTGCCAGCAGGGCCGGGACAGGGGCCAAAGAGACCCAGTACTTC. Protein sequence: CASRAGTGAKETQYF.

This clone turned up a few times. The rearrangement joins TRBV10-3 to TRBJ1-1; 9 positions agree with TRBD1. Germline V gene sequence: CDR1 ENHRY, CDR2 SYGVKD. With 4 bases clipped from V and 6 bases from J, the junction kept 6 bases outside the gene matches. The CDR3 has 14 amino acids. The CDR3 region has the DNA TGTGCCATCAGTGCCTCGGACAGGGGCGCTGAAGCTTTCTTT. Translation: CAISASDRGAEAFF.

The J gene is TRBJ2-5, the V gene TRBV5-6; D remains unclear. The germline V and J ends were trimmed by 1 base and 5 bases, with 3 bases remaining between them. The germline CDR1 and CDR2 sequences are SGHDT and YYEEEE. The CDR3 is 11 amino acids. The CDR3 coding sequence is TGTGCCAGCAGCTTGTCGGAGACCCAGTACTTC. Its protein product is CASSLSETQYF.

This clone occurred once. V usage is TRBV12-5 and J usage is TRBJ2-1; perhaps TRBD2 as D (6 bases). Germline values: CDR1 LGHNT, CDR2 FRNRAP. This CDR3 comprises 13 residues. Trimming removed 1 base at V and 10 bases at J, with 11 bases between. The CDR3 spells CASGLGAGGEQFF. CDR3 DNA: TGTGCTAGTGGTTTGGGGGCCGGAGGGGAGCAGTTCTTC.

The chain carries TRBV6-5 and TRBJ1-6; D gene ambiguous. CDR1 MNHEY and CDR2 SVGAGI come from the germline V gene. Trimming removed 6 bases at V and 6 bases at J, with 15 bases between. This CDR3 spans 15 amino acids. The CDR3 sequence: CASSTVKRTNSPLHF. CDR3 bases: TGTGCCAGCAGCACGGTGAAGCGGACTAATTCACCCCTCCACTTT.

The chain combines TRBV4-1 with TRBJ2-5; the match to TRBD2 covers 10 bases. From germline, CDR1 is MGHRA and CDR2 YSYEKL. V trimming: 1 base; J trimming: 4 bases; junction bases outside the gene matches: 9. The CDR3 loop spans 17 amino acids. The CDR3 bases are TGCGCCAGCAGCCAAGGGGCGCTAGCGGGAGAGCTAGAGACCCAGTACTTC. Encoded protein: CASSQGALAGELETQYF.

V and J are TRBV7-9 and TRBJ2-5; TRBD1 aligns across 8 bases. The CDR3 is made up of 14 amino acids. Per germline, CDR1 SEHNR and CDR2 FQNEAQ (reference sequence). Unmatched junction bases numbered 2, after V lost 0 bases and J lost 5 bases. The CDR3 coding sequence is TGTGCCAGCAGCTTAGCACAGGGGGACGAGACCCAGTACTTC. Its protein product is CASSLAQGDETQYF. Filled out from reference TRBV7-9 and TRBJ2-5, the complete variable domain reads DTGVSQNPRHKITKRGQNVTFRCDPISEHNRLYWYRQTLGQGPEFLTYFQNEAQLEKSRLLSDRFSAERPKGSFSTLEIQRTEQGDSAMYLCASSLAQGDETQYFGPGTRLLVL.